This T cell receptor (beta chain) was observed in a study of blood T cell repertoires in COVID-19. The overall study: Samples came from the United States, Italy and Spain, spanning acute and convalescent COVID-19. PBMCs, B-cell-depleted T cells, or T cells provided the cDNA or gDNA that made up the material.

In the source study's methods: Nucleated cell counts were estimated from reference gene primer amplification. Clones were read by immunoSEQ multiplex PCR, and TCRdb kept only the in-frame ones, dropping some. For V, J and clone size, that table is used; D and trimming come from the DNA. In the table there are approximately 310,000 clones, around 87% of which are singletons. Deletions cut 5 bases from V and 3 bases from J, with 12 bases between. The CDR3 consists of 14 residues. CDR1 SGHNT and CDR2 YYREEE come from the germline V gene (reference sequence). The source of this sequence is a man aged 50-59 years with active or convalescent COVID-19. The sample comprised peripheral blood. The chain employs TRBV5-4 and TRBJ1-3; the D gene is possibly TRBD1 (5 bases). Here the CDR3 DNA reads TGTGCCAGCAGAATCGGGGGGAGTGGAAACACCATATATTTT. Protein product: CASRIGGSGNTIYF.